One and the same sample provided the 19 T cell receptor beta chains below, sequenced in a study of blood T cell repertoires in COVID-19. Profiled with immunoSEQ multiplex PCR; TCRdb holds only in-frame clones, not every one. The data show roughly 200,000 clones, with about 70% seen just once and approximately 9% held by the top ten. Specimen: peripheral blood. The receptors here all came from a woman aged 45-65 years with active or convalescent COVID-19.

The chain links TRBV18 to TRBJ2-5; tentative D call: TRBD2 (6 bases). Germline V gene sequence: CDR1 KGHSH, CDR2 LQKENI. V lost 4 bases and J lost 2, with 8 bases in between. This CDR3 region has 13 residues. CDR3 residues: CASSRDFQETQYF. Here the CDR3 DNA reads TGTGCCAGCTCACGGGACTTTCAAGAGACCCAGTACTTC.

V and J are TRBV6-6 and TRBJ2-5, with 11 bases that match TRBD2. The V gene's germline CDR1 is MNHNY and CDR2 SVGAGI (reference sequence). V lost 5 bases, J lost 5 bases, and 10 bases stayed unmatched. This CDR3 contains 16 residues. The CDR3 DNA follows: TGTGCCAGCAGTCCTTTAGCTAGCGGGGGGATGGAGACCCAGTACTTC. It is translated as CASSPLASGGMETQYF.

The chain couples TRBV6-2 or TRBV6-3 to TRBJ1-2; a possible D gene is TRBD1 (5 bases). The CDR3 has 13 amino acids. CDR1 and CDR2 from the germline V gene are MNHEY and SVGEGT. The V and J ends lost 6 bases and 7 bases respectively, with 15 bases between them. The CDR3: CASSPPGQLGYTF. In DNA form, the CDR3 reads TGTGCCAGCAGCCCCCCAGGGCAGCTTGGCTACACCTTC.

V usage is TRBV4-2 and J usage is TRBJ2-1, with unresolved D. The CDR3 has 12 amino acids. Germline V gene lookup returns CDR1 LGHNA and CDR2 YNFKEQ. Trimming removed 3 bases from V and 6 bases from J, with 6 bases in between. CDR3 sequence: CASSHERNEQFF. For the CDR3, the DNA is TGTGCCAGCAGCCATGAGCGCAATGAGCAGTTCTTC.

The V gene is TRBV28, the J gene TRBJ1-6; D might be TRBD1 (6 bases). The ends were cut back, 5 bases at V and 7 bases at J, with 15 bases in the middle. The CDR3 length is 15 residues. Germline CDR1 reads MDHEN; CDR2 reads SYDVKM. DNA of the CDR3: TGTGCCAGCAGTCTCCTAGGGGGTTGGAATTCACCCCTCCACTTT. Translated, it gives CASSLLGGWNSPLHF.

To note about this clone: Germline is not matched at one junction end, which may reflect a read error. This rearrangement joins TRBV28 to TRBJ2-4; D is perhaps TRBD1 (5 bases). CDR1 MDHEN and CDR2 SYDVKM come from the germline V gene. The CDR3 is made up of 14 amino acids. The CDR3 loop reads CASSLEVRQWERDF. CDR3 bases: TGTGCCAGCAGTTTAGAAGTCAGACAGTGGGAAAGGGACTTC.

This clone showed up just once. This rearrangement joins TRBV30 to TRBJ1-1, with 10 bases identical to TRBD1. The CDR3 loop spans 15 amino acids. Per germline, CDR1 GTSNPN and CDR2 SVGIG (reference sequence). V was pared by 3 bases and J by 4 bases, with 8 bases of the junction left unmatched. The CDR3 protein is CAWSPLTGGFTEAFF. CDR3 sequence (DNA): TGTGCCTGGAGCCCCCTGACAGGGGGCTTCACTGAAGCTTTCTTT.

The J gene is TRBJ2-3, the V gene TRBV7-8; D uncertain. The CDR3 extends over 12 amino acids. Trimming cost V 5 bases and J 5 bases, with 8 bases left between them. The germline V gene has CDR1 SGHVS and CDR2 FQNEAQ. The DNA of the CDR3 is TGTGCCAGCAGCGGTCTGAGAGATACGCAGTATTTT. It translates to CASSGLRDTQYF.

This clone was seen a single time. The CDR3 nucleotides are TGTGCCAGCAGTTACTCCCGAGGGGGGGACTACGAGCAGTACTTC. The encoded protein is CASSYSRGGDYEQYF. The chain has TRBV6-2 or TRBV6-3 and TRBJ2-7; the D gene is possibly TRBD2 (7 bases). CDR3 length: 15 amino acids. V lost 0 bases to trimming and J lost 3 bases, with 12 bases between them. Germline assignment: CDR1 MNHEY and CDR2 SVGEGT.

V and J are TRBV13 and TRBJ1-6, with no clear D. With 11 bases removed from V and 4 bases from J, the gap between germline ends came to 6 bases. Germline CDR1 reads PRHDT; CDR2 reads FYEKMQ (reference sequence). The CDR3 loop spans 11 amino acids. The CDR3 DNA sequence: TGTGCCCGGGGTTATAATTCACCCCTCCACTTT. This gives the protein CARGYNSPLHF.

V gene TRBV11-2 combines with J gene TRBJ2-7; TRBD2 matches 10 bases. The CDR3 spans 16 residues. With V trimmed by 7 bases and J by 3 bases, 12 bases remained unmatched. CDR1 and CDR2 from the germline V gene are SGHAT and FQNNGV. CDR3 in amino acids: CASTSRPLAGDYEQYF. DNA for the CDR3: TGTGCCAGCACCAGTCGACCCCTAGCGGGAGACTACGAGCAGTACTTC.

This clone turned up a few times. This chain links TRBV29-1 with TRBJ1-2, with D perhaps matching TRBD1 (6 bases). Trimming removed 6 bases at V and 5 bases at J, with 10 bases between. Germline values: CDR1 SQVTM, CDR2 ANQGSEA. The CDR3 spans 11 residues. The CDR3, as DNA: TGCAGCGTCTTCGGACAGTATGGCTACACCTTC. Protein: CSVFGQYGYTF.

CDR3 residues: CASSQVISTASYGYTF. The CDR3 coding sequence is TGCGCCAGCAGCCAAGTAATCAGTACAGCAAGCTATGGCTACACCTTC. The chain carries TRBV4-3 and TRBJ1-2; D gene uncertain. V dropped 1 base and J dropped 4 bases, with 16 bases sitting between them. The CDR3 consists of 16 residues. Germline CDR1 LGHNA, CDR2 YSLEER.

The CDR3 DNA reads as TGCGCCAGCAGCCTGGGGGCCAGGGTGGGGACCTACGAGCAGTACTTC. Its translation is CASSLGARVGTYEQYF. The chain joins TRBV5-1 to TRBJ2-7; maybe TRBD1 (6 bases). Germline V gene lookup returns CDR1 SGHRS and CDR2 YFSETQ. There are 16 residues in the CDR3. V was shortened by 4 bases and J by 2 bases, with 19 bases between the two germline ends. Variable domain in full (rest from reference TRBV5-1 and TRBJ2-7): KAGVTQTPRYLIKTRGQQVTLSCSPISGHRSVSWYQQTPGQGLQFLFEYFSETQRNKGNFPGRFSGRQFSNSRSEMNVSTLELGDSALYLCASSLGARVGTYEQYFGPGTRLTVT.

The chain combines TRBV2 with TRBJ2-1, with 12 nucleotides matching TRBD2. The J segment lost 5 bases and the V segment lost 5 bases, leaving 1 base of the junction unmatched. Germline lookup yields CDR1 SNHLY and CDR2 FYNNEI. There are 14 residues in the CDR3. This CDR3 is CASSRLAGDNEQFF. The CDR3 coding sequence is TGTGCCAGCAGTCGACTAGCGGGAGACAATGAGCAGTTCTTC. The complete variable domain, with remaining parts taken from reference TRBV2 and TRBJ2-1, reads EPEVTQTPSHQVTQMGQEVILRCVPISNHLYFYWYRQILGQKVEFLVSFYNNEISEKSEIFDDQFSVERPDGSNFTLKIRSTKLEDSAMYFCASSRLAGDNEQFFGPGTRLTVL.

This sequence joins TRBV2 and TRBJ1-4; D gene unclear. The CDR3 has 12 residues. Per the germline V gene, CDR1 is SNHLY and CDR2 is FYNNEI. The ends were cut back, 6 bases at V and 8 bases at J, with 10 bases in the middle. In DNA form, the CDR3 reads TGTGCCAGCAGGGTGACCGGGGAAAAACTGTTTTTT. This sequence encodes CASRVTGEKLFF.

This clone has only a few counts. The chain employs TRBV9 and TRBJ1-1; perhaps TRBD1 as D (5 bases). Trimming removed 2 bases at V and 1 base at J, with 9 bases between. Germline V CDR1 and CDR2: SGDLS, YYNGEE. This CDR3 contains 14 residues. This CDR3 reads CASSVVTGNTEAFF. CDR3 nucleotides: TGTGCCAGCAGCGTTGTAACAGGGAACACTGAAGCTTTCTTT.

J is TRBJ2-3 and V is TRBV29-1; 7 nucleotides agree with TRBD1. Per the germline V gene, CDR1 is SQVTM and CDR2 is ANQGSEA. The CDR3 is 15 residues long. With 3 bases clipped from V and 1 base from J, the junction kept 7 bases outside the gene matches. In DNA, the CDR3 is TGCAGCGTTGAGACCACAGGGGCGCGCACAGATACGCAGTATTTT. This codes for CSVETTGARTDTQYF.

CDR3 protein: CASSQDRATNEKLFF. The CDR3 DNA reads TGTGCCAGCAGCCAGGACAGAGCAACTAATGAAAAACTGTTTTTT. The chain employs TRBV7-9 and TRBJ1-4; possible D gene TRBD1, 6 bases. Trimming cost V 5 bases and J 0 bases, with 10 bases left between them. This CDR3 is 15 amino acids long. Germline V gives CDR1 SEHNR, CDR2 FQNEAQ (reference sequence).